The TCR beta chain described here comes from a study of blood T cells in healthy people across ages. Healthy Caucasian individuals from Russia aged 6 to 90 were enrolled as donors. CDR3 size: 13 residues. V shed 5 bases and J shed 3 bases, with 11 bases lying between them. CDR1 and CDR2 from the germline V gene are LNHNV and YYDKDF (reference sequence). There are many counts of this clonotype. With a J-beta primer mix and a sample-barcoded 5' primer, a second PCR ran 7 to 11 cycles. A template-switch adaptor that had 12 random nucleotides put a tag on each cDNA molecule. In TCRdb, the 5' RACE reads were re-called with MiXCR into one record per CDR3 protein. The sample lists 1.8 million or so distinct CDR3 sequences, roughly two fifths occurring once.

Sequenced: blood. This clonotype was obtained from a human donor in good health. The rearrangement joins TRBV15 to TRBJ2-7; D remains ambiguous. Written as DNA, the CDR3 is TGTGCCACCAGCCTAAGACCCCTCTACGAGCAGTACTTC. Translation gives CATSLRPLYEQYF.